Reported below is one TCR beta chain. At least ten counts were recorded for this clonotype. Its antigen specificity is not known. Base qualities are missing; no much larger clone stands one base away. The data originate from a study of T cells in Graves' hyperthyroidism and ophthalmopathy (dated by TCRdb to about 2019). For the wider study: Peripheral blood samples were taken at the time of initial diagnosis, prior to any treatment. The approximately 98 discovery patients were randomly divided into training and test sets at a 7:3 ratio. To identify distinguishing TCR V-J signatures, a discovery cohort of some 99 patients was used, comprising roughly 45 with Graves' ophthalmopathy and under 60 with stable Graves' hyperthyroidism. An independent validation cohort of some 18 hyperthyroidism patients and 15 or so patients who later progressed to ophthalmopathy tested prospective prediction of ophthalmopathy. In several Graves' hyperthyroidism patients, the study also compared T-cell repertoires from thyroid tissue with T-cell repertoires from blood. After blood sampling, hyperthyroidism patients were treated with methimazole at a starting dose of 30 mg daily, and ophthalmopathy patients were treated with high-dose intravenous methylprednisolone. According to the paper, TCR Vbeta CDR3 sequencing was carried out on about 140 peripheral blood samples, which came from about 45 ophthalmopathy, 70 to 80 hyperthyroidism and roughly 17 progressor patients. Summary of the overall study and its limitations: A model built on a 13 V-J signature distinguished ophthalmopathy from stable hyperthyroidism, reaching roughly 88% sensitivity and around 81% specificity in cross-validation and 80%/75% in testing. In validation, progression to ophthalmopathy was predicted by the model with around 71% sensitivity and 72.22% specificity, a median of about 6 months before onset. Sample size was not statistically predetermined, and blinding of investigators to group allocation was not performed. Most expanded thyroid clonotypes (frequency above 0.001) were also detected in blood, a finding suggesting that blood repertoires may reflect thyroid immune responses.

The TCR beta CDR3 regions were amplified from the RNA transcripts. The TCR CDR3 was subjected to a first round of RT-PCR using the HTBI primer set and the Qiagen OneStep RT-PCR kit. A second multiplex PCR round built the libraries, followed by size selection and purification. Libraries were sequenced paired-end with 100 bp reads on an Illumina HiSeq2000. The authors' analysis ran thus. SOAPnuke was used to process the raw data, throwing out any read that contained adapters or uncalled bases, had a mean Phred below 15, or lacked an exact constant-primer or identifier match. COPE v1.2.5 was used to merge the high-quality paired reads, and each unique nucleotide sequence was defined as a clonotype. MiTCR v1.1 was used to align the clonotypes against IMGT TRBV, TRBD and TRBJ reference segments. Only V-J combinations with frequency above 0.0001, covering approximately 99% of repertoires, were analysed. A TCS score was defined as the ratio of F50 (clonal expansion) to E x V (chaos), with BLOSUM62-based TCRdist applied between CDR3 peptides within each V-J. Welch's t-statistics and random forest reduced several hundred V-J features to roughly 13, which were used in a naive Bayes classifier (R e1071). The raw public reads went through TCRdb reprocessing: fastp at Q25, MiXCR clone calling, in-frame beta chains kept. Rows with one shared CDR3 protein collapse into an entry with the most common genes and DNA. The V and J calls, along with clone size, are taken from TCRdb and not from the paper's own processing. The sample table contains about 710,000 distinct CDR3 sequences; only one count was recorded for around 17% of them. The ten largest clones take up around 7.7% of the sample.

Stable Graves' hyperthyroidism was defined as no progression to ophthalmopathy during 18 months of follow-up. Hyperthyroidism patients were newly diagnosed, had a disease duration of under 2 months, and were aged 18 to 65 years. Exclusion was applied to patients with uncontrolled infections, other autoimmune diseases, pregnancy or lactation. Diagnoses were established on the basis of clinical symptoms, serum thyroxine and TRAb, thyroid ultrasound, and orbital computed tomography. PBMCs were separated from approximately 10 ml of fresh peripheral blood using Ficoll-Paque density gradient centrifugation. Total RNA was extracted with Trizol reagent, and quality was checked on an Agilent 2100 Bioanalyzer. Sequenced material: blood. The clonotype originates from a man aged 18 to 30 with Graves' hyperthyroidism.

CDR3 region: CASSGPGTDTDTQYF. The sequence in DNA is TGTGCCAGCAGTGGTCCCGGGACAGACACAGATACGCAGTATTTT. The sequence is built from TRBV12-3 or TRBV12-4 and TRBJ2-3, and 7 junctional nucleotides match TRBD1. After removal of 5 bases from V and 2 bases from J, the junction retains 7 bases not matched to a gene. The CDR3, from cysteine to phenylalanine, totals 15 residues. Only the CDR3 DNA stays, 45 bases, in frame from base 1.